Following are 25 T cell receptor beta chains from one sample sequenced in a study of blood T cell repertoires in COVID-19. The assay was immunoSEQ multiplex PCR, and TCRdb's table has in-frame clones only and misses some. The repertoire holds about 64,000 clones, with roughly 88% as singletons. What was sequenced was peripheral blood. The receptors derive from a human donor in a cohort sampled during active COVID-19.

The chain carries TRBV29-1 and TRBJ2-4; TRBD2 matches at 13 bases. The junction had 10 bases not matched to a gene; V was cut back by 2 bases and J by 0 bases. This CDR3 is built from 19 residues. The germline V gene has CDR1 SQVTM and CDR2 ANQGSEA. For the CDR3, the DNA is TGCAGCGTTGAATTTCCACTAGCGGGAGGGCCGGCAGCCAAAAACATTCAGTACTTC. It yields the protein CSVEFPLAGGPAAKNIQYF.

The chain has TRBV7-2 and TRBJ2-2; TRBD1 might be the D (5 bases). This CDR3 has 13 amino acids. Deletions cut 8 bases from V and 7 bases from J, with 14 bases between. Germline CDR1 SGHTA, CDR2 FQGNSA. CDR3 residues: CASGQGINGELFF. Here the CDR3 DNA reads TGTGCCAGCGGGCAGGGAATCAACGGGGAGCTGTTTTTT.

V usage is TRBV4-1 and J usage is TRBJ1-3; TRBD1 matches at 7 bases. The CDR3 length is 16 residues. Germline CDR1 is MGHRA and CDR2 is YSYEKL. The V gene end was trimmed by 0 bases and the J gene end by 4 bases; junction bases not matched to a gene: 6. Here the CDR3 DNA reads TGCGCCAGCAGCCAAGACGGCCAGGGGGTAGGAAACACCATATATTTT. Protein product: CASSQDGQGVGNTIYF.

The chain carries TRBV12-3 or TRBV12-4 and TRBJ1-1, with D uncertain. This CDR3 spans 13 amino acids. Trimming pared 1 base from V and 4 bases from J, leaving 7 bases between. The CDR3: CASSLVGLTEAFF. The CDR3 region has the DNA TGTGCCAGCAGTTTAGTGGGCCTCACTGAAGCTTTCTTT.

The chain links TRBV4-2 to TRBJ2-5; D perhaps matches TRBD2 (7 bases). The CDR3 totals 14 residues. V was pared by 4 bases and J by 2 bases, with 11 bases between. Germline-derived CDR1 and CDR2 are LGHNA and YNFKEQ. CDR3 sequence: CASSLRGAQETQYF. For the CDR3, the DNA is TGTGCCAGCAGCCTCCGGGGGGCTCAAGAGACCCAGTACTTC.

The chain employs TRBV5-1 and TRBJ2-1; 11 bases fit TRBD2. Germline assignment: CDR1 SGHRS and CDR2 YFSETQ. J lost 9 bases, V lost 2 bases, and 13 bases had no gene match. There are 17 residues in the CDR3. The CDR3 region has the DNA TGCGCCAGCAGCTTCGCTGGTAGCGGGAGGGCCAAAGTTGAGCAGTTCTTC. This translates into CASSFAGSGRAKVEQFF.

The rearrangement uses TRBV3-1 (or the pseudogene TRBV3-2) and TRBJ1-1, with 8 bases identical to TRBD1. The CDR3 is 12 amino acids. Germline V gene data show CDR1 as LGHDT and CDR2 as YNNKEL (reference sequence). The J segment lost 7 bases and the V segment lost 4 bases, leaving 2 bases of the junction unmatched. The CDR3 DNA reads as TGTGCCAGCAGCCGCGGGACAGGTGAAGCTTTCTTT. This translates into CASSRGTGEAFF.

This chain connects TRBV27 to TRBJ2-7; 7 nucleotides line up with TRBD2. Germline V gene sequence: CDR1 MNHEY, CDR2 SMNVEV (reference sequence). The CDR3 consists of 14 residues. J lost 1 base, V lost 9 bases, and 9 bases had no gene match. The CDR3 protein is CASNRAGTSYEQYF. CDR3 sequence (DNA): TGTGCCAGTAACCGAGCGGGAACTTCCTACGAGCAGTACTTC.

CDR3 nucleotide sequence: TGCGCCAGCAGCCACGGGGTCTCCTACGAGCAGTACTTC. Translating gives CASSHGVSYEQYF. The V gene is TRBV4-3, the J gene TRBJ2-7, with a tentative D call TRBD2 (5 bases). Germline assignment: CDR1 LGHNA and CDR2 YSLEER. Trimming removed 3 bases from V and 0 bases from J, with 6 bases in between. The CDR3 totals 13 residues.

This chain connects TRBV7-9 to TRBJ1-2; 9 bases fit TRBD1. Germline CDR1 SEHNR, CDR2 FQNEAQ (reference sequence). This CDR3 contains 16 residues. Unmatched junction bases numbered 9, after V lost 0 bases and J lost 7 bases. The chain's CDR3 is CASSLALGTGTSGYTF. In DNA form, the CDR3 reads TGTGCCAGCAGCTTAGCGTTAGGGACAGGGACGAGTGGCTACACCTTC.

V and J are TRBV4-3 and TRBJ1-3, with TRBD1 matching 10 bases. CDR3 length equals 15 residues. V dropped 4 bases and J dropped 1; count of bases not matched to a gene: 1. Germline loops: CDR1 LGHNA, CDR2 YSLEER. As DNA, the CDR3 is TGCGCCAGCAGCCCGGACAGGGGGTCTGGAAACACCATATATTTT. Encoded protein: CASSPDRGSGNTIYF.

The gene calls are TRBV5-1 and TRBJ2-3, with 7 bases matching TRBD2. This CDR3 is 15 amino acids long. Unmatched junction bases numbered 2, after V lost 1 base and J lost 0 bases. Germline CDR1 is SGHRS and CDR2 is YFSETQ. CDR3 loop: CASSLSSGSTDTQYF. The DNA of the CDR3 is TGCGCCAGCAGCTTGTCTAGCGGCAGCACAGATACGCAGTATTTT.

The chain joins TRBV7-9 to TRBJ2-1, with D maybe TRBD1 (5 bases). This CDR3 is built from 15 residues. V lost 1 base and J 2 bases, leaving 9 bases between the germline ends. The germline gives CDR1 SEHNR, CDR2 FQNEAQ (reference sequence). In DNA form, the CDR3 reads TGTGCCAGCAGCTTAGGACAGCCGACCTACAATGAGCAGTTCTTC. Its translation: CASSLGQPTYNEQFF.

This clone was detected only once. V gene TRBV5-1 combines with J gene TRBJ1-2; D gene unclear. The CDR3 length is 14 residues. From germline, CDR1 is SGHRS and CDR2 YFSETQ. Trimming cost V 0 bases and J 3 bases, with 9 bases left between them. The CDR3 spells CASSLAEPDYGYTF. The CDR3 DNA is TGCGCCAGCAGCTTGGCCGAGCCGGACTATGGCTACACCTTC.

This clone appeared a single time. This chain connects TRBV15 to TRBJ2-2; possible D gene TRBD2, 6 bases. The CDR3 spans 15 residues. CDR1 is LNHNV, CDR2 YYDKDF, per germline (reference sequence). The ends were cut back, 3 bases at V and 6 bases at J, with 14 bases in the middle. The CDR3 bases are TGTGCCACCAGCAGGGTCCTGGAGGGCCCCGGGGAGCTGTTTTTT. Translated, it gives CATSRVLEGPGELFF.

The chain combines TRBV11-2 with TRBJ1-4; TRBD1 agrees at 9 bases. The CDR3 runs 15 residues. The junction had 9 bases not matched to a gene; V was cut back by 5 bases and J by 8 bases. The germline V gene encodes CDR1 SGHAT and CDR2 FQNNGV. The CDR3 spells CASSHGDRDDEKLFF. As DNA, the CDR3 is TGTGCCAGCAGCCACGGGGACAGGGATGACGAAAAACTGTTTTTT.

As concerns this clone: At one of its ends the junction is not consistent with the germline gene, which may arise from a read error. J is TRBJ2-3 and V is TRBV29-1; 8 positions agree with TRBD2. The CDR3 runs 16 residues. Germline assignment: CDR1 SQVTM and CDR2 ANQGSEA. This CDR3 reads CNVEVSGLADPDTQYF. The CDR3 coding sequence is TGCAACGTTGAGGTCTCAGGACTAGCTGACCCAGATACGCAGTATTTT.

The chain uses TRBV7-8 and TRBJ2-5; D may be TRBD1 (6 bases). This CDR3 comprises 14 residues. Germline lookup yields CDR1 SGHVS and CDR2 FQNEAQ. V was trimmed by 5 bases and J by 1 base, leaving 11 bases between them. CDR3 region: CASSTQQGQETQYF. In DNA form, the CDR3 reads TGTGCCAGCAGCACCCAACAGGGCCAAGAGACCCAGTACTTC.

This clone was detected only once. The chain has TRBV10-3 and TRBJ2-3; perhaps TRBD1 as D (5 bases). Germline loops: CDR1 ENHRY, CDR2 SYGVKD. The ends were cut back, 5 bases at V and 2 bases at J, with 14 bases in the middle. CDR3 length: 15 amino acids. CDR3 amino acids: CAISTGGGFTDTQYF. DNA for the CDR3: TGTGCCATCAGTACAGGTGGTGGGTTCACAGATACGCAGTATTTT.

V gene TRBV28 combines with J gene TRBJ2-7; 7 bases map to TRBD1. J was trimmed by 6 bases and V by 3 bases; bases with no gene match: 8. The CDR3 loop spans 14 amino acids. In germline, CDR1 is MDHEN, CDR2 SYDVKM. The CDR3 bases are TGTGCCAGCAGTTTTTTAGACAGGGTTGGCGAGCAGTACTTC. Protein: CASSFLDRVGEQYF.

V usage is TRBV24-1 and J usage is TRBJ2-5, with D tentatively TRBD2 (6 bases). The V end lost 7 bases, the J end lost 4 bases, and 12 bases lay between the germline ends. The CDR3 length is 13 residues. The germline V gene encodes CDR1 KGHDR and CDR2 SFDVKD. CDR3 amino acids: CATRREVGETQYF. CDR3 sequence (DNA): TGTGCCACCAGGAGGGAGGTAGGAGAGACCCAGTACTTC.

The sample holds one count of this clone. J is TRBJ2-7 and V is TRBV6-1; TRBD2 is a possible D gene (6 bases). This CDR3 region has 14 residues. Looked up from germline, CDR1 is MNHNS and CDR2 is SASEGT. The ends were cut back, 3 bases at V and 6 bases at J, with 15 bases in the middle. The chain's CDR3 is CASSDGGFSTEQYF. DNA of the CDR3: TGTGCCAGCAGTGATGGAGGGTTTTCTACCGAGCAGTACTTC.

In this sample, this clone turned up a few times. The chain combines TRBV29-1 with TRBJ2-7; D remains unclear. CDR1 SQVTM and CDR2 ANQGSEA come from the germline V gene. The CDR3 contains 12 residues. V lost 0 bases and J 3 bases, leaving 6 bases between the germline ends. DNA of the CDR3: TGCAGCGTTGAAGATGTCGGCTACGAGCAGTACTTC. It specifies CSVEDVGYEQYF.

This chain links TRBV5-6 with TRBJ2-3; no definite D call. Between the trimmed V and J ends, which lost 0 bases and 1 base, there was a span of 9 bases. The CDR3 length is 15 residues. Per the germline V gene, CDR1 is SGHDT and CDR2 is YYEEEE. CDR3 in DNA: TGTGCCAGCAGCTTGGGGCTAGTGCGCACAGATACGCAGTATTTT. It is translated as CASSLGLVRTDTQYF. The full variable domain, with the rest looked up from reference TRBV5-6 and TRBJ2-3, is DAGVTQSPTHLIKTRGQQVTLRCSPKSGHDTVSWYQQALGQGPQFIFQYYEEEERQRGNFPDRFSGHQFPNYSSELNVNALLLGDSALYLCASSLGLVRTDTQYFGPGTRLTVL.

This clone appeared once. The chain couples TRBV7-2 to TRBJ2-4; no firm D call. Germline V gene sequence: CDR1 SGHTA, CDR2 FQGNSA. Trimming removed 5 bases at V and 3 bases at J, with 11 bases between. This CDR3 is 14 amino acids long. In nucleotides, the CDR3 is TGTGCCAGCAGCCCCGAGTATTTCAAAAACATTCAGTACTTC. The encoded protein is CASSPEYFKNIQYF.